The 23 T cell receptor beta chains listed next were all sequenced from one sample in a study of blood T cells in healthy people across ages. Sample-barcoded 5' priming and a J-beta primer mix drove a second PCR of about 6 to 12 cycles. TCRdb fed the 5' RACE reads into MiXCR, producing one record per CDR3 protein. The sample lists 900,000 to 950,000 distinct CDR3 sequences, 25% to 30% seen once, with approximately 10% in the top ten. This sample also belongs to another study, concerning T cells of mothers and their children.

The sample taken for sequencing was blood. Source of these receptors: a woman aged 40 to 50 in good health.

J is TRBJ2-7 and V is TRBV20-1, with 8 bases aligning to TRBD1. Germline V gene sequence: CDR1 DFQATT, CDR2 SNEGSKA (reference sequence). V lost 6 bases, J lost 2 bases, and 3 bases stayed unmatched. CDR3 size: 12 residues. Here the CDR3 DNA reads TGCAGTGCCTCGACAGGGGCCTACGAGCAGTACTTC. This encodes CSASTGAYEQYF.

On this clonotype: A read error may be the cause here, since a much bigger clone is one base away. The V and J genes are TRBV11-2 and TRBJ2-3; D is ambiguous. Trimming removed 5 bases from V and 0 bases from J, with 12 bases in between. The CDR3 runs 15 residues. Germline V gene sequence: CDR1 SGHAT, CDR2 FQNNGV. The CDR3 bases are TGTGCCAGCAGCCCAACCAGCATGAGCACAGATACGCAGTATTTT. It specifies CASSPTSMSTDTQYF.

This clonotype was seen a handful of times. One end of the junction does not line up with germline, which may come from a read error. The chain links TRBV28 to TRBJ2-4; D possibly uses TRBD1 or TRBD2 (6 bases each). This CDR3 is 14 amino acids long. Germline lookup yields CDR1 MDHEN and CDR2 SYDVKM. CDR3 DNA: TGTGTCAGCAGAGGAGGGGGAGCCAAAAACATTCAGTACTTC. Translation: CVSRGGGAKNIQYF.

The sample holds a few counts of this clonotype. The J gene is TRBJ2-5, the V gene TRBV4-3; D is uncertain. Germline lookup yields CDR1 LGHNA and CDR2 YSLEER. This CDR3 has 12 residues. V lost 9 bases and J 7 bases, leaving 15 bases between the germline ends. The CDR3 coding sequence is TGCGCCAGTTCCTCCCCCACAACGACCCAGTACTTC. Its translation is CASSSPTTTQYF.

V gene TRBV20-1 combines with J gene TRBJ2-2; 8 bases fit TRBD2. Germline V gene lookup returns CDR1 DFQATT and CDR2 SNEGSKA (reference sequence). The J segment lost 7 bases and the V segment lost 2 bases, leaving 9 bases of the junction unmatched. This CDR3 has 15 amino acids. CDR3 loop: CSARPSGLGYGELFF. The CDR3 coding sequence is TGCAGTGCTAGACCTTCGGGACTAGGTTACGGGGAGCTGTTTTTT.

The chain is built from TRBV12-3 or TRBV12-4 and TRBJ1-5; TRBD1 might be the D (6 bases). V was trimmed by 3 bases and J by 4 bases, leaving 13 bases between them. The length of the CDR3 is 15 residues. The CDR3 DNA reads as TGTGCCAGCAGTTTCCTCTCAGGGGTTAATCAGCCCCAGCATTTT. It codes for CASSFLSGVNQPQHF.

This clonotype has a handful of counts. The chain uses TRBV6-1 and TRBJ1-2, with TRBD1 matching 7 bases. V was pared by 0 bases and J by 8 bases, with 12 bases of the junction left unmatched. Germline assignment: CDR1 MNHNS and CDR2 SASEGT. This CDR3 region has 16 residues. CDR3 in amino acids: CASSEASRQGIGGYTF. CDR3 coding DNA: TGTGCCAGCAGTGAAGCGTCGCGACAGGGTATAGGCGGCTACACCTTC.

The J gene is TRBJ2-3, the V gene TRBV20-1; 10 positions agree with TRBD2. V dropped 1 base and J dropped 2; count of bases not matched to a gene: 6. Germline V gene lookup returns CDR1 DFQATT and CDR2 SNEGSKA (reference sequence). The CDR3 length is 16 residues. Here the CDR3 DNA reads TGCAGTGCTAGAGGAGAGCGGGGGGGATTCACAGATACGCAGTATTTT. This encodes CSARGERGGFTDTQYF.

The chain employs TRBV3-1 and TRBJ2-2; D might be TRBD2 (7 bases). The length of the CDR3 is 16 residues. Germline-derived CDR1 and CDR2 are LGHDT and YNNKEL (reference sequence). The ends were cut back, 1 base at V and 4 bases at J, with 13 bases in the middle. The CDR3 region is CASSQVAGAATGELFF. The CDR3, as DNA: TGTGCCAGCAGCCAAGTGGCGGGGGCGGCCACCGGGGAGCTGTTTTTT.

V usage is TRBV7-2 and J usage is TRBJ2-7, with 13 bases lining up with TRBD2. After removal of 5 bases from V and 0 bases from J, the junction contained 4 bases not matched to a gene. Germline V lookup: CDR1 SGHTA, CDR2 FQGNSA. The CDR3 has 16 amino acids. CDR3 sequence: CASSVTSGRSSYEQYF. The DNA of the CDR3 is TGTGCCAGCAGCGTGACTAGCGGGAGGTCCTCCTACGAGCAGTACTTC.

The chain carries TRBV28 and TRBJ1-4; 9 bases line up with TRBD1. The V segment lost 4 bases and the J segment 8 bases; nucleotides outside the gene matches: 14. This CDR3 region has 17 residues. Germline lookup yields CDR1 MDHEN and CDR2 SYDVKM. The CDR3 nucleotides are TGTGCCAGCAGTTCCCTGTTCTTCCGGGACAGGGAAGAAAAACTGTTTTTT. Translating it yields CASSSLFFRDREEKLFF.

There are a few counts of this clonotype. The rearrangement links TRBV20-1 to TRBJ2-2; 9 bases are shared with TRBD1. This CDR3 spans 16 amino acids. Germline lookup yields CDR1 DFQATT and CDR2 SNEGSKA (reference sequence). V lost 0 bases to trimming and J lost 6 bases; unmatched junction nucleotides: 8. Here the CDR3 DNA reads TGCAGTGCTAGAGATGTGCGACAGGGGGAGGCCGGGGAGCTGTTTTTT. Protein: CSARDVRQGEAGELFF.

About this clonotype: The junction departs from germline at one end; a sequencing error may be responsible. CDR3 in DNA: TGTGCCATCAGTGGGCTCCGGGACAGGGGGCTCTATGGCTGCACCTTC. It encodes CAISGLRDRGLYGCTF. The V and J genes are TRBV10-3 and TRBJ1-2; 12 bases align to TRBD1. Germline lookup yields CDR1 ENHRY and CDR2 SYGVKD. The CDR3 has 16 amino acids.

A few counts support this clonotype. V usage is TRBV19 and J usage is TRBJ2-4; 7 bases are a match to TRBD1. Germline V gene data show CDR1 as LNHDA and CDR2 as SQIVND (reference sequence). The CDR3 has 17 residues. V shed 0 bases, J shed 0 bases, and the junction held 5 bases outside the gene matches. The CDR3 region is CASSIEPGQTAKNIQYF. CDR3 bases: TGTGCCAGTAGTATAGAACCGGGACAGACAGCCAAAAACATTCAGTACTTC.

This clonotype appeared a single time. No conserved phenylalanine or tryptophan ends this CDR3, so it is likely a read error. V and J are TRBV12-3 or TRBV12-4 and TRBJ1-6; tentatively, D is TRBD1 (5 bases). The CDR3 loop spans 14 amino acids. V lost 4 bases to trimming and J lost 9 bases, with 13 bases between them. DNA for the CDR3: TGTGCCAGCAGTTCGGACTTCAGGGTTTCACCCCTCCACTGT. This sequence encodes CASSSDFRVSPLHC.

The V call is TRBV10-3, the J call TRBJ2-7; the D call may be TRBD1 or TRBD2 (7 bases each). The germline V gene has CDR1 ENHRY and CDR2 SYGVKD. CDR3 length: 13 residues. V was shortened by 8 bases and J by 4 bases, with 15 bases between the two germline ends. The CDR3 reads CAIGEGARYEQYF. In DNA form, the CDR3 reads TGTGCCATCGGGGAGGGGGCCAGGTACGAGCAGTACTTC.

The table lists this clonotype with a few counts. In nucleotides, the CDR3 is TGCGCCAGCAGCTTGGGGGGGACAGCTCGCTCCTACAATGAGCAGTTCTTC. The encoded protein is CASSLGGTARSYNEQFF. This sequence joins TRBV5-1 and TRBJ2-1; TRBD1 aligns across 7 bases. The J segment lost 0 bases and the V segment lost 0 bases, leaving 6 bases of the junction unmatched. This CDR3 has 17 residues. CDR1 and CDR2 from the germline V gene are SGHRS and YFSETQ.

This clonotype was detected a few times. The chain couples TRBV2 to TRBJ2-7, with unresolved D. Per germline, CDR1 SNHLY and CDR2 FYNNEI. The germline V and J ends were trimmed by 1 base and 2 bases, with 12 bases remaining between them. There are 15 residues in the CDR3. DNA of the CDR3: TGTGCCAGCAGTGAAGTAAATCGTTCCCCCTACGAGCAGTACTTC. Its protein product is CASSEVNRSPYEQYF.

This clonotype was picked up many times. CDR3 region: CASRDEGNEQFF. CDR3 nucleotide sequence: TGTGCCAGCAGGGACGAAGGCAATGAGCAGTTCTTC. The chain has TRBV6-2 or TRBV6-3 and TRBJ2-1, with D uncertain. V was trimmed by 6 bases and J by 6 bases, leaving 9 bases between them. Germline-derived CDR1 and CDR2 are MNHEY and SVGEGT. The CDR3 length is 12 residues.

This chain uses TRBV7-9 with TRBJ2-2; D is unclear. Germline-derived CDR1 and CDR2 are SEHNR and FQNEAQ (reference sequence). This CDR3 has 16 amino acids. Trimming shortened V by 0 bases and J by 0 bases, and 8 bases separated the two germline ends. As DNA, the CDR3 is TGTGCCAGCAGCTTAGCGAGTCTGTCGAACACCGGGGAGCTGTTTTTT. It encodes CASSLASLSNTGELFF.

A remark on this clonotype: Compared with germline, one end of the junction differs, possibly owing to a read error. This chain uses TRBV20-1 with TRBJ1-4, with D possibly matching TRBD1 (5 bases). Per germline, CDR1 DFQATT and CDR2 SNEGSKA (reference sequence). The CDR3 is 13 amino acids. CDR3 bases: TGCAGTGCTAGAGATGAGGGGAGTGAAAAACGGTTTTTT. It encodes CSARDEGSEKRFF.

The J gene is TRBJ1-3, the V gene TRBV7-9; no firm D call. Trimming removed 5 bases at V and 0 bases at J, with 14 bases between. Germline assignment: CDR1 SEHNR and CDR2 FQNEAQ (reference sequence). This CDR3 is built from 16 residues. The CDR3 reads CASSPRWASSGNTIYF. The DNA for the CDR3 is TGTGCCAGCAGCCCCCGGTGGGCGAGCTCTGGAAACACCATATATTTT.

The chain links TRBV13 to TRBJ2-5; the match to TRBD2 covers 13 bases. The CDR3 is 15 amino acids. The V gene's germline CDR1 is PRHDT and CDR2 FYEKMQ (reference sequence). The V gene end was trimmed by 5 bases and the J gene end by 11 bases; junction bases not matched to a gene: 11. The CDR3 reads CASSPGTSGAPGQYF. In DNA, the CDR3 is TGTGCCAGCAGCCCAGGGACTAGCGGGGCCCCCGGGCAGTACTTC.